This T cell receptor (beta chain) was recorded in a study of blood T cell repertoires in COVID-19. Here immunoSEQ multiplex PCR was the method, and the copy in TCRdb shows in-frame clones only, minus some. Among about 220,000 clones listed, 65% to 85% were seen once. Germline V gene data show CDR1 as MNHEY and CDR2 as SVGAGI. CDR3 size: 13 residues. V dropped 6 bases and J dropped 0 bases, with 9 bases sitting between them. This chain connects TRBV6-5 to TRBJ2-7; unclear D gene. This sequence was found in a woman aged 25 to 39 who had recovered from COVID-19. Sequencing was done on a sample of peripheral blood. DNA of the CDR3: TGTGCCAGCAGCAGGTCCTTCTCCTACGAGCAGTACTTC. Its protein product is CASSRSFSYEQYF.